This is a list of T cell receptor beta chains from one sample in a study of T cells in Graves' hyperthyroidism and ophthalmopathy. TCRdb analysed the multiplex PCR reads with MiXCR anew, one entry per CDR3 protein. The profile shows approximately 560,000 distinct CDR3 sequences, roughly 50% of them singletons. The specimen sequenced was peripheral blood or thyroid tissue (not recorded which). These receptors all come from a young woman with Graves' hyperthyroidism. The CDR3 runs from the conserved cysteine through the conserved F or W. The D gene is left open where the match is weak. Size is stated for part of the rows, as once, few or many counts, or as a class when the clone is expanded.

V gene: TRBV7-3; D gene: .; J gene: TRBJ1-5; clone size: .; CDR3 protein: CASSPRQDGNQPQHF; CDR3 DNA: TGTGCCAGCAGCCCTCGACAAGATGGCAATCAGCCCCAGCATTTT
V gene: TRBV24-1; D gene: TRBD1; J gene: TRBJ1-5; clone size: .; CDR3 protein: CASSPRGQVNQPQHF; CDR3 DNA: TGTGCCAGCTCACCCAGGGGACAGGTCAATCAGCCCCAGCATTTT
V gene: TRBV6-5; D gene: TRBD1; J gene: TRBJ2-7; clone size: .; CDR3 protein: CASSSPGQGKEQYF; CDR3 DNA: TGTGCCAGCAGTTCCCCTGGACAGGGTAAAGAGCAGTACTTC
V gene: TRBV29-1; D gene: TRBD2; J gene: TRBJ2-7; clone size: many; CDR3 protein: CSVMTSGIHEQYF; CDR3 DNA: TGCAGCGTGATGACTAGCGGGATCCACGAGCAGTACTTC
V gene: TRBV9; D gene: .; J gene: TRBJ1-3; clone size: few; CDR3 protein: CASSALGPISGNTIYF; CDR3 DNA: TGTGCCAGCAGCGCGCTGGGACCTATCTCTGGAAACACCATATATTTT
V gene: TRBV5-1; D gene: .; J gene: TRBJ1-6; clone size: many; CDR3 protein: CASSLAKGGSPLHF; CDR3 DNA: TGCGCCAGCAGCTTGGCCAAAGGCGGTTCACCCCTCCACTTT
V gene: TRBV7-3; D gene: TRBD1; J gene: TRBJ2-7; clone size: .; CDR3 protein: CASSQPRTGGIF; CDR3 DNA: TGCGCCAGCAGCCAACCAAGGACAGGGGGTATCTTC
V gene: TRBV7-3; D gene: .; J gene: TRBJ1-1; clone size: few; CDR3 protein: CASSLTGGSVTEAFF; CDR3 DNA: TGTGCCAGCAGCTTAACTGGAGGGAGCGTCACTGAAGCTTTCTTT
V gene: TRBV11-3; D gene: .; J gene: TRBJ2-5; clone size: many; CDR3 protein: CASSPSPRGEETQYF; CDR3 DNA: TGTGCCAGCAGCCCGTCCCCCCGGGGAGAAGAGACCCAGTACTTC
V gene: TRBV2; D gene: TRBD1; J gene: TRBJ1-5; clone size: .; CDR3 protein: CASSRTGAGQPQHF; CDR3 DNA: TGTGCCAGCAGCCGGACAGGGGCGGGTCAGCCCCAGCATTTT
V gene: TRBV24-1; D gene: TRBD2; J gene: TRBJ2-2; clone size: few; CDR3 protein: CATSDPGLAGGPATGELFF; CDR3 DNA: TGTGCCACCAGTGATCCGGGACTAGCGGGAGGGCCGGCCACCGGGGAGCTGTTTTTT
V gene: TRBV11-1; D gene: TRBD2; J gene: TRBJ2-5; clone size: .; CDR3 protein: CASSLAPQGGRGETQYF; CDR3 DNA: TGTGCCAGCAGCTTAGCGCCACAGGGCGGGAGGGGGGAGACCCAGTACTTC
V gene: TRBV6-6; D gene: TRBD1; J gene: TRBJ2-5; clone size: many; CDR3 protein: CASSDIRDREETQYF; CDR3 DNA: TGTGCCAGCAGTGACATACGAGACAGGGAAGAGACCCAGTACTTC
V gene: TRBV2; D gene: .; J gene: TRBJ1-1; clone size: many; CDR3 protein: CASSEFDRPTNTEAFF; CDR3 DNA: TGTGCCAGCAGTGAATTTGACAGGCCTACGAACACTGAAGCTTTCTTT
V gene: TRBV29-1; D gene: .; J gene: TRBJ1-4; clone size: many; CDR3 protein: CSVGASSNEKLFF; CDR3 DNA: TGCAGCGTTGGCGCCAGCTCTAATGAAAAACTGTTTTTT
V gene: TRBV7-2; D gene: .; J gene: TRBJ2-5; clone size: .; CDR3 protein: CACSLSLFETQYF; CDR3 DNA: TGTGCCTGCAGCTTGTCGTTATTCGAGACCCAGTACTTC
V gene: TRBV10-3; D gene: TRBD1; J gene: TRBJ1-1; clone size: many; CDR3 protein: CAISPGQGGTEAFF; CDR3 DNA: TGTGCCATCAGTCCCGGACAGGGTGGCACTGAAGCTTTCTTT
V gene: TRBV7-2; D gene: TRBD2; J gene: TRBJ2-2; clone size: .; CDR3 protein: CASSSLSSGSFGELFF; CDR3 DNA: TGTGCCAGCAGCTCTCTGAGTAGCGGGAGTTTCGGGGAGCTGTTTTTT
V gene: TRBV24-1; D gene: .; J gene: TRBJ1-2; clone size: few; CDR3 protein: CATSVGADFTF; CDR3 DNA: TGTGCCACCAGTGTGGGGGCAGACTTCACCTTC
V gene: TRBV11-1; D gene: .; J gene: TRBJ1-4; clone size: .; CDR3 protein: CASSSKWGGAEKLFF; CDR3 DNA: TGTGCCAGCAGCTCTAAGTGGGGCGGGGCTGAAAAACTGTTTTTT
V gene: TRBV12-3/TRBV12-4; D gene: .; J gene: TRBJ1-1; clone size: .; CDR3 protein: CASSGHPVNTEAFF; CDR3 DNA: TGTGCCAGCAGCGGACACCCTGTGAACACTGAAGCTTTCTTT
V gene: TRBV7-9; D gene: .; J gene: TRBJ1-1; clone size: .; CDR3 protein: CASSSRNREATEAFF; CDR3 DNA: TGTGCCAGCAGCTCAAGGAACAGGGAAGCCACTGAAGCTTTCTTT
V gene: TRBV24-1; D gene: .; J gene: TRBJ2-2; clone size: .; CDR3 protein: CATSALGAGTGELFF; CDR3 DNA: TGTGCCACCAGTGCTCTGGGGGCCGGCACCGGGGAGCTGTTTTTT
V gene: TRBV6-4; D gene: TRBD2; J gene: TRBJ2-2; clone size: few; CDR3 protein: CASSPGLAGDANTGELFF; CDR3 DNA: TGTGCCAGCAGTCCCGGACTAGCGGGGGACGCGAACACCGGGGAGCTGTTTTTT
V gene: TRBV25-1; D gene: .; J gene: TRBJ1-2; clone size: .; CDR3 protein: CASSQVRGAVANYGYTF; CDR3 DNA: TGTGCCAGCAGCCAAGTCCGGGGGGCCGTAGCTAACTATGGCTACACCTTC
V gene: TRBV7-2; D gene: .; J gene: TRBJ2-7; clone size: .; CDR3 protein: CASSLGAASYEQYF; CDR3 DNA: TGTGCCAGCAGCTTAGGCGCAGCATCCTACGAGCAGTACTTC
V gene: TRBV12-3/TRBV12-4; D gene: TRBD1; J gene: TRBJ1-1; clone size: few; CDR3 protein: CASSRTGPNTEAFF; CDR3 DNA: TGTGCCAGCAGTCGGACAGGGCCGAACACTGAAGCTTTCTTT
V gene: TRBV9; D gene: .; J gene: TRBJ2-7; clone size: once; CDR3 protein: CASSPARTYEQYF; CDR3 DNA: TGTGCCAGCAGCCCAGCCAGGACCTACGAGCAGTACTTC
V gene: TRBV2; D gene: .; J gene: TRBJ1-1; clone size: .; CDR3 protein: CASSYTGQNTEAFF; CDR3 DNA: TGTGCCAGCAGTTACACAGGCCAGAACACTGAAGCTTTCTTT
V gene: TRBV7-3; D gene: .; J gene: TRBJ1-1; clone size: many; CDR3 protein: CASSSTVNTEAFF; CDR3 DNA: TGTGCCAGCAGCTCGACAGTGAACACTGAAGCTTTCTTT
V gene: TRBV15; D gene: .; J gene: TRBJ2-6; clone size: many; CDR3 protein: CATSRDSGANVLTF; CDR3 DNA: TGTGCCACCAGCAGAGACTCTGGGGCCAACGTCCTGACTTTC
V gene: TRBV15; D gene: .; J gene: TRBJ2-6; clone size: .; CDR3 protein: CATSGPIFSSGANVLTF; CDR3 DNA: TGTGCCACCAGCGGACCCATATTCAGCTCTGGGGCCAACGTCCTGACTTTC
V gene: TRBV7-2; D gene: .; J gene: TRBJ2-7; clone size: many; CDR3 protein: CASSFNQLSYEQYF; CDR3 DNA: TGTGCCAGCAGCTTTAACCAGCTCAGCTACGAGCAGTACTTC
V gene: TRBV7-9; D gene: .; J gene: TRBJ1-2; clone size: .; CDR3 protein: CASSLPGTSVTF; CDR3 DNA: TGTGCCAGCAGCCTACCAGGGACGTCGGTCACCTTC
V gene: TRBV29-1; D gene: TRBD1; J gene: TRBJ2-7; clone size: many; CDR3 protein: CSAGRDRSSYEQYF; CDR3 DNA: TGCAGCGCCGGGCGGGACAGGAGCTCCTACGAGCAGTACTTC
V gene: TRBV19; D gene: .; J gene: TRBJ1-1; clone size: .; CDR3 protein: CASSADSLMNTEAFF; CDR3 DNA: TGTGCCAGTAGTGCGGACAGCTTGATGAACACTGAAGCTTTCTTT
V gene: TRBV7-8; D gene: .; J gene: TRBJ1-5; clone size: .; CDR3 protein: CASSSSGQSNQPQHF; CDR3 DNA: TGTGCCAGCAGCTCCTCGGGACAAAGCAATCAGCCCCAGCATTTT